The 14 T cell receptor beta chains presented below share a single source sample, sequenced in a study of vaccination effects on CD4 cells after COVID-19. Sequencing was performed with immunoSEQ multiplex PCR; in TCRdb, only in-frame clones are kept and a portion is missing. This table holds tens of thousands of clones, more than 60% found once. These receptors' antigens are unknown. Expansion of antigen-specific CD4+ T cells with viral peptide pools was carried out by the ViraFEST assay before sequencing. The authors isolated CD4+ T cells after about eleven days of culture. Vaccinees lacked prior SARS-CoV-2 infection and tested negative for nucleocapsid antibodies. Sequenced material: CD4+ T cells from PBMCs cultured with SARS-CoV-2 spike peptides, taken before COVID-19 vaccination. Receptor source: a human donor who received a COVID-19 vaccine.

The chain couples TRBV28 to TRBJ2-2; TRBD2 matches at 13 bases. Germline loops: CDR1 MDHEN, CDR2 SYDVKM. This CDR3 region has 17 residues. The V and J ends lost 6 bases and 6 bases, in that order; junction bases with no gene match: 10. CDR3 loop: CASSDPGLAGLAGELFF. The CDR3 DNA follows: TGTGCCAGCAGCGACCCGGGACTAGCGGGACTTGCCGGGGAGCTGTTTTTT.

V usage is TRBV4-1 and J usage is TRBJ1-2; D not certain. CDR3 length: 14 amino acids. Germline V gives CDR1 MGHRA, CDR2 YSYEKL. V was clipped by 1 base and J by 2 bases, with 8 bases between them. DNA for the CDR3: TGCGCCAGCAGCCAAGTACAAGAGAACTATGGCTACACCTTC. Translation: CASSQVQENYGYTF.

The V call is TRBV15, the J call TRBJ2-4; D may be TRBD1 (6 bases). CDR3 size: 14 residues. Germline V CDR1 and CDR2: LNHNV, YYDKDF (reference sequence). Deletions cut 8 bases from V and 5 bases from J, with 16 bases between. CDR3: CATASTGPQNIQYF. The CDR3 bases are TGTGCCACCGCTTCTACAGGGCCTCAAAACATTCAGTACTTC. The full variable domain, its missing parts supplied by reference TRBV15 and TRBJ2-4, is DAMVIQNPRYQVTQFGKPVTLSCSQTLNHNVMYWYQQKSSQAPKLLFHYYDKDFNNEADTPDNFQSRRPNTSFCFLDIRSPGLGDTAMYLCATASTGPQNIQYFGAGTRLSVL.

This clone was found a few times. The CDR3: CASSYGFGNTIYF. The DNA of the CDR3 is TGTGCCAGTAGTTACGGATTCGGAAACACCATATATTTT. This chain joins TRBV19 and TRBJ1-3; D remains ambiguous. V lost 5 bases to trimming and J lost 4 bases, with 9 bases between them. The CDR3 is 13 residues long. Germline V gene sequence: CDR1 LNHDA, CDR2 SQIVND (reference sequence).

This chain links TRBV3-1 (or the pseudogene TRBV3-2) with TRBJ1-2; TRBD1 agrees at 7 bases. The V and J ends lost 2 bases and 4 bases, in that order; junction bases with no gene match: 4. Looked up from germline, CDR1 is LGHDT and CDR2 is YNNKEL (reference sequence). CDR3 length: 14 residues. The CDR3 protein is CASSQNRGGYGYTF. The CDR3 DNA reads as TGTGCCAGCAGCCAAAACAGGGGTGGCTATGGCTACACCTTC.

The J gene is TRBJ1-1, the V gene TRBV25-1; 9 nucleotides match TRBD1. Germline loops: CDR1 MGHDK, CDR2 SYGVNS. The CDR3 is made up of 11 amino acids. The V segment lost 10 bases and the J segment 6 bases; nucleotides outside the gene matches: 3. CDR3 region: CATRQGAEAFF. CDR3 nucleotide sequence: TGTGCCACCAGACAGGGGGCTGAAGCTTTCTTT.

The CDR3 reads CASSQTSGGPPEQFF. CDR3 DNA sequence: TGTGCCAGCAGCCAAACTAGCGGGGGCCCCCCCGAGCAGTTCTTC. V and J are TRBV11-3 and TRBJ2-1; 11 bases line up with TRBD2. The CDR3 runs 15 residues. Unmatched junction bases numbered 10, after V lost 5 bases and J lost 10 bases. The germline V gene has CDR1 SGHNT and CDR2 YENEEA.

The chain is built from TRBV7-2 and TRBJ2-5, with D perhaps TRBD1 or TRBD2 (6 bases each). Deletions cut 5 bases from V and 5 bases from J, with 15 bases between. Germline-derived CDR1 and CDR2 are SGHTA and FQGNSA. CDR3 length equals 14 residues. CDR3 in amino acids: CASSQGRGWETQYF. Written as DNA, the CDR3 is TGTGCCAGCAGCCAGGGGCGGGGCTGGGAGACCCAGTACTTC.

The chain employs TRBV6-5 and TRBJ2-4; maybe TRBD1 (7 bases). This CDR3 comprises 15 residues. The V end was cut by 6 bases, the J end by 1 base, with 13 bases between. The germline V gene has CDR1 MNHEY and CDR2 SVGAGI. The CDR3 DNA reads as TGTGCCAGCAGCGAGGCAGGGGGGGCCAAAAACATTCAGTACTTC. Translating gives CASSEAGGAKNIQYF.

The J gene is TRBJ2-5, the V gene TRBV5-6, with D unclear. Trimming took 3 bases from V and 5 from J, leaving 14 bases between them. The CDR3 is 14 amino acids. Germline CDR1 SGHDT, CDR2 YYEEEE. This chain's CDR3 is CASSSSSKSETQYF. In nucleotides, the CDR3 is TGTGCCAGCAGCTCAAGCTCCAAGAGCGAGACCCAGTACTTC.

The rearrangement joins TRBV6-5 to TRBJ1-2; a weak D match, TRBD1 (6 bases). Germline values: CDR1 MNHEY, CDR2 SVGAGI. The CDR3 has 13 amino acids. V lost 6 bases and J 6 bases, leaving 14 bases between the germline ends. The CDR3 sequence: CASRVGAGDGYTF. For the CDR3, the DNA is TGTGCCAGCAGAGTGGGGGCGGGGGATGGCTACACCTTC.

The J gene is TRBJ1-5, the V gene TRBV6-6; 7 bases map to TRBD1. The ends lost 2 bases at V and 0 bases at J; junction bases unmatched: 4. Germline V gene data show CDR1 as MNHNY and CDR2 as SVGAGI (reference sequence). The CDR3 has 16 amino acids. Here the CDR3 DNA reads TGTGCCAGCAGTTACCCCGGGACAGCTAGCAATCAGCCCCAGCATTTT. As protein: CASSYPGTASNQPQHF.

The chain joins TRBV19 to TRBJ1-1, with D uncertain. Trimming shortened V by 6 bases and J by 2 bases, and 16 bases separated the two germline ends. The CDR3 runs 15 residues. Germline loops: CDR1 LNHDA, CDR2 SQIVND (reference sequence). CDR3 DNA sequence: TGTGCCAGTAGCCCTCGGACCCTTACAAACACTGAAGCTTTCTTT. It specifies CASSPRTLTNTEAFF.

This chain links TRBV12-5 with TRBJ2-3; perhaps TRBD1 as D (5 bases). Germline loops: CDR1 LGHNT, CDR2 FRNRAP. CDR3 length equals 18 residues. V dropped 2 bases and J dropped 2 bases, with 20 bases sitting between them. In DNA, the CDR3 is TGTGCTAGTGGTTTGTCACCCAAGGGGCAGGGCTACACAGATACGCAGTATTTT. Its protein is CASGLSPKGQGYTDTQYF.